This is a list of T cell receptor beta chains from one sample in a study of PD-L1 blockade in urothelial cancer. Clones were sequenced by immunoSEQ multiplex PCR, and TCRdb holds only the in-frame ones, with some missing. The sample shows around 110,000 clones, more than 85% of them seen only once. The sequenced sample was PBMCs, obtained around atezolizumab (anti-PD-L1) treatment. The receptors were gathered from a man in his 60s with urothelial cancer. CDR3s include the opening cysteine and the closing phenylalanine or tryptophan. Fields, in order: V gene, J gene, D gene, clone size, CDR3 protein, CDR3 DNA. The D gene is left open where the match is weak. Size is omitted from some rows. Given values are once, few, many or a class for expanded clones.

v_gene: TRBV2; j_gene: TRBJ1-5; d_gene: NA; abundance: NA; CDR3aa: CASSPDEGRVLQPQHF; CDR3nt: TGTGCCAGCAGTCCTGATGAAGGCAGGGTTCTTCAGCCCCAGCATTTT
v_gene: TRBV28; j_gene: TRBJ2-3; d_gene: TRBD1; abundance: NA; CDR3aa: CASSGTGGTDTQYF; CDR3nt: TGTGCCAGCAGTGGGACAGGGGGCACAGATACGCAGTATTTT
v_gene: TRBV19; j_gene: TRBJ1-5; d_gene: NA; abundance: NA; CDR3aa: CASSIQQVGQPQHF; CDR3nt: TGTGCCAGTAGTATACAACAGGTCGGTCAGCCCCAGCATTTT
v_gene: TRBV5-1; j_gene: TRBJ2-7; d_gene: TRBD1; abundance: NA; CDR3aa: CASSSQFGTGYEQYF; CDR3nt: TGCGCCAGCAGCTCTCAATTCGGGACAGGGTACGAGCAGTACTTC
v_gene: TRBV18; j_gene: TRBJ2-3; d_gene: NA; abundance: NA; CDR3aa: CASSPPRVLQGRDTQYF; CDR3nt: TGTGCCAGCTCACCACCAAGGGTACTTCAGGGGAGAGATACGCAGTATTTT
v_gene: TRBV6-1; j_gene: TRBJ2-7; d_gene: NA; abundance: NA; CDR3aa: CASSLDVPYEQYF; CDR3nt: TGTGCCAGCAGCCTAGATGTTCCGTACGAGCAGTACTTC
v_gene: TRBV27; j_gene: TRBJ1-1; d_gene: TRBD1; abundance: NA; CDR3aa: CASSLQGQPVGTEAFF; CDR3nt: TGTGCCAGCAGTTTACAGGGACAGCCAGTCGGCACTGAAGCTTTCTTT
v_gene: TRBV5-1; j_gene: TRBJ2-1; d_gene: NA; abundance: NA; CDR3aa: CASSFTTGATFYNEQFF; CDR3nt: TGCGCCAGCAGCTTCACGACAGGCGCAACCTTTTACAATGAGCAGTTCTTC
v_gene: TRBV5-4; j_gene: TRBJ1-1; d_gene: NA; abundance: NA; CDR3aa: CASSRESEGGSDEAFF; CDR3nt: TGTGCCAGCAGCCGGGAATCAGAAGGGGGATCGGATGAAGCTTTCTTT
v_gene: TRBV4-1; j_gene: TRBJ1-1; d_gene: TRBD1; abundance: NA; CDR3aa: CASTPSGTGGTEAFF; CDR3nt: TGCGCCAGCACCCCCTCCGGGACAGGGGGCACTGAAGCTTTCTTT
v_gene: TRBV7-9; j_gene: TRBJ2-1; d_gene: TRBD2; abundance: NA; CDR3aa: CASSLGSSGITYNEQFF; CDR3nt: TGTGCCAGCAGCTTAGGTTCTAGCGGGATCACCTACAATGAGCAGTTCTTC
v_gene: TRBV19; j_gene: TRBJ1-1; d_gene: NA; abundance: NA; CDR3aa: CASSAQTGNTEAFF; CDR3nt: TGTGCCAGTAGTGCCCAGACAGGGAACACTGAAGCTTTCTTT
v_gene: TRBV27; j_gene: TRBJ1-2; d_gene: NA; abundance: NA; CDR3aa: CASSLYSGQGYGYTF; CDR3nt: TGTGCCAGCAGTTTATACTCCGGTCAGGGCTATGGCTACACCTTC
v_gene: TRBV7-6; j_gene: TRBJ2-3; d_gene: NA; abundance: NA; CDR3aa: CASSLAAGLYTDTQYF; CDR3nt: TGTGCCAGCAGCTTGGCGGCCGGTCTCTACACAGATACGCAGTATTTT
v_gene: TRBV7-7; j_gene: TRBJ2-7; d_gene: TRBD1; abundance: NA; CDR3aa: CASLGDSSVPYEQYF; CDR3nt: TGTGCTAGCTTAGGGGACAGCTCAGTCCCCTACGAGCAGTACTTC
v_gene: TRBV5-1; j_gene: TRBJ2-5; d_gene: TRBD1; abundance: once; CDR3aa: CASSSPRAGQASQETQYF; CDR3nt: TGCGCCAGCAGCTCACCCCGGGCGGGACAGGCAAGCCAAGAGACCCAGTACTTC
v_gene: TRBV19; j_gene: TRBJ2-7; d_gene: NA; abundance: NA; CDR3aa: CASSKGDNYEQYF; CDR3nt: TGTGCCAGTAGTAAAGGAGATAACTACGAGCAGTACTTC
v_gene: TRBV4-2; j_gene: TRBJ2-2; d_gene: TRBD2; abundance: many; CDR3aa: CASGVRAGDTGELFF; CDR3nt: TGTGCCAGCGGGGTGAGGGCGGGGGACACCGGGGAGCTGTTTTTT
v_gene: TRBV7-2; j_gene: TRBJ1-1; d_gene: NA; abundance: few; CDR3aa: CASSSLGGGTEAFF; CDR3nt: TGTGCCAGCAGCTCTCTTGGGGGAGGCACTGAAGCTTTCTTT
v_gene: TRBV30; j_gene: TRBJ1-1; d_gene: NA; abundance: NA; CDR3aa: CAWSVSWFGEAFF; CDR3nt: TGTGCCTGGAGTGTATCCTGGTTCGGTGAAGCTTTCTTT
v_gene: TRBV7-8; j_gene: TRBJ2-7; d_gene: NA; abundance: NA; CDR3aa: CASSPAYEQYF; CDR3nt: TGTGCCAGCAGCCCGGCCTACGAGCAGTACTTC
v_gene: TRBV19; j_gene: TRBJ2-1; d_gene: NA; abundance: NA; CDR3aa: CASSMGSSYNEQFF; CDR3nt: TGTGCCAGTAGTATGGGGAGTTCCTACAATGAGCAGTTCTTC
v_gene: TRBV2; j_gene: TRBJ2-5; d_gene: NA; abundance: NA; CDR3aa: CASTQGLETQYF; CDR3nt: TGTGCCAGCACCCAGGGTTTGGAGACCCAGTACTTC
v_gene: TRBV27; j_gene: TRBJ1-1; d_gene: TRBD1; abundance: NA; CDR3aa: CASSLRDRGEAFF; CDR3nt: TGTGCCAGCAGTTTACGAGACAGGGGAGAAGCTTTCTTT
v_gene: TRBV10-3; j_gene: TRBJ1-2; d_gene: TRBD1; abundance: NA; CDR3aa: CAITSGQGRSYGYTF; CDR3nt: TGTGCCATCACCTCAGGACAGGGGAGGTCCTATGGCTACACCTTC
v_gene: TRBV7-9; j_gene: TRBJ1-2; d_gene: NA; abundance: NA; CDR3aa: CASSLGAGPDGYTF; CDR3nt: TGTGCCAGCAGCTTAGGGGCAGGGCCCGACGGCTACACCTTC
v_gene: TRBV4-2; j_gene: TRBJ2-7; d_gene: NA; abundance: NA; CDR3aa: CASSQVGRDEQYF; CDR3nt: TGTGCCAGCAGCCAAGTCGGCCGGGACGAGCAGTACTTC
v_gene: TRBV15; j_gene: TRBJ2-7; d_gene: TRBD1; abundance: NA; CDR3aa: CATSSPGQGAGEQYF; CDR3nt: TGTGCCACCAGCAGTCCGGGACAGGGGGCTGGAGAGCAGTACTTC
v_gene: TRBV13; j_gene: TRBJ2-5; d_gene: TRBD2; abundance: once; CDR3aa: CASSLFRAGTSGSETQYF; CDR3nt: TGTGCCAGCAGCTTATTTCGGGCCGGGACTAGCGGATCGGAGACCCAGTACTTC
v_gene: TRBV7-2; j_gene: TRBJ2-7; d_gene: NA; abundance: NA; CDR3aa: CASSIAVSGRISYEQYF; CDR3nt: TGTGCCAGCAGCATAGCGGTTAGCGGACGAATCTCCTACGAGCAGTACTTC
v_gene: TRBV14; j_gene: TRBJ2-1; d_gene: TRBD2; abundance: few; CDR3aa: CASSSSGGAHNEQFF; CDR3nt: TGTGCCAGCAGCAGTAGCGGGGGGGCCCATAATGAGCAGTTCTTC
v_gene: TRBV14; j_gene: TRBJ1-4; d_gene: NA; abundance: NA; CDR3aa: CASSQDYGQVGEKLFF; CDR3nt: TGTGCCAGCAGCCAAGATTACGGACAAGTAGGGGAAAAACTGTTTTTT
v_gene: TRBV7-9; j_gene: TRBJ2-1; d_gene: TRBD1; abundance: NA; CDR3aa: CASSPPGGSYNEQFF; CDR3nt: TGTGCCAGCAGCCCGCCAGGGGGTTCCTACAATGAGCAGTTCTTC
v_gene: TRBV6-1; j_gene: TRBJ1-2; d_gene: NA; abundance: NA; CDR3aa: CASSEAHGSGIKGYTF; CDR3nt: TGTGCCAGCAGTGAAGCGCATGGATCAGGGATAAAGGGCTACACCTTC
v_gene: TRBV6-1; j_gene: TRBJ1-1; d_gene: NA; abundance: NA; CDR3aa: CASNPLKTGSTEAFF; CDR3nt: TGTGCCAGCAATCCATTGAAAACGGGGAGCACTGAAGCTTTCTTT
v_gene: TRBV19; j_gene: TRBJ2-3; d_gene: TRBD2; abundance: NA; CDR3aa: CASSKGVAGAGDTQYF; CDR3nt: TGTGCCAGTAGTAAGGGGGTAGCGGGGGCCGGAGATACGCAGTATTTT
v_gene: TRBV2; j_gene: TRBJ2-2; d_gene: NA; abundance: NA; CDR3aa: CASSELEDTGELFF; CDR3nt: TGTGCCAGCAGTGAGCTCGAGGACACCGGGGAGCTGTTTTTT
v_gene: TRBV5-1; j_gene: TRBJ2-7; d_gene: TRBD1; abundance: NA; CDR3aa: CASSLPGQGNEQYF; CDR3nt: TGCGCCAGCAGCTTACCCGGACAGGGGAACGAGCAGTACTTC
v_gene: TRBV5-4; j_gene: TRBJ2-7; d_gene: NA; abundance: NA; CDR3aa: CASSRGPPYEQYF; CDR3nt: TGTGCCAGCAGTCGGGGTCCGCCCTACGAGCAGTACTTC
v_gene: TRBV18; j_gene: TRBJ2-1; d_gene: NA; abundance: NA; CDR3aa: CASSPQASSYNEQFF; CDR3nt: TGTGCCAGCTCACCACAAGCGAGCTCCTACAATGAGCAGTTCTTC
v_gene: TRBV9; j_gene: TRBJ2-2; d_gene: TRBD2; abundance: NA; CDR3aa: CASSVETSGRGELFF; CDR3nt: TGTGCCAGCAGCGTAGAGACTAGCGGGAGGGGGGAGCTGTTTTTT
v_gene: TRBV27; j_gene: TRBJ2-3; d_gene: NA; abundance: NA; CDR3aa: CASSWGHPTTDTQYF; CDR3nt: TGTGCCAGCAGCTGGGGACACCCCACCACAGATACGCAGTATTTT
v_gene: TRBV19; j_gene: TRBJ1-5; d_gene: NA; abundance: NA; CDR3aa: CASSIHGAGGQPQHF; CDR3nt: TGTGCCAGTAGTATACATGGAGCCGGTGGGCAGCCCCAGCATTTT
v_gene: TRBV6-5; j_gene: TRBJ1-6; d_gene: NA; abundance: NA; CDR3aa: CASSYSRGSYNSPLHF; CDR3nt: TGTGCCAGCAGTTACTCCAGGGGTTCCTATAATTCACCCCTCCACTTT
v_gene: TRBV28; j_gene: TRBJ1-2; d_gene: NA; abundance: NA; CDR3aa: CASSTGILYGYTF; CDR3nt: TGTGCCAGCAGTACCGGGATCCTCTATGGCTACACCTTC
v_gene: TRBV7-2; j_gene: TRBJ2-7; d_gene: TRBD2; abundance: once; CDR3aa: CASSRNPLAGGLDEQYF; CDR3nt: TGTGCCAGCAGCCGAAATCCCCTAGCGGGAGGGCTCGACGAGCAGTACTTC
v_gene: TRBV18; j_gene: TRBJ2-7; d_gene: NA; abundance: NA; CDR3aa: CASSPPLAPLTYEQYF; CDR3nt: TGTGCCAGCTCACCGCCCCTAGCGCCGTTAACCTACGAGCAGTACTTC